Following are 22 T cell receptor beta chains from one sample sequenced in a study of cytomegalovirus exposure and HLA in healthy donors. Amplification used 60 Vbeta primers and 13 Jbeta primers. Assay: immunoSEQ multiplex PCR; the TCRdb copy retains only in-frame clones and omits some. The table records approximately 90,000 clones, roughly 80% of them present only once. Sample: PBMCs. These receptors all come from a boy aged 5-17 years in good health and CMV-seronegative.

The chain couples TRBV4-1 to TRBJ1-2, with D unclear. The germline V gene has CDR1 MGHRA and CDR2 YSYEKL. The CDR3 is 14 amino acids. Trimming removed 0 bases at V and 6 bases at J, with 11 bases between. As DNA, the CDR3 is TGCGCCAGCAGCCAAGAAGCTTTGCTGGATGGCTACACCTTC. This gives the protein CASSQEALLDGYTF.

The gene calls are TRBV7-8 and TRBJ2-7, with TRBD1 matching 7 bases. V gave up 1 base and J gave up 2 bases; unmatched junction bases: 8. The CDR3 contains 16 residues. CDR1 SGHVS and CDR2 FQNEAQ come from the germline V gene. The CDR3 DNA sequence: TGTGCCAGCAGCTTAGAGTCTGGGACAGCAACCTACGAGCAGTACTTC. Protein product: CASSLESGTATYEQYF.

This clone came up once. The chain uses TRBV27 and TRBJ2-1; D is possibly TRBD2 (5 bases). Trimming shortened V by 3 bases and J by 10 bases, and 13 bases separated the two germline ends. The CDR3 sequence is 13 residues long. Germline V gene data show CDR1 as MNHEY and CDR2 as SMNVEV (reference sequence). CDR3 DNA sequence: TGTGCCAGCAGTTTCGGACTGGTCAGGGAGCAGTTCTTC. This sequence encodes CASSFGLVREQFF.

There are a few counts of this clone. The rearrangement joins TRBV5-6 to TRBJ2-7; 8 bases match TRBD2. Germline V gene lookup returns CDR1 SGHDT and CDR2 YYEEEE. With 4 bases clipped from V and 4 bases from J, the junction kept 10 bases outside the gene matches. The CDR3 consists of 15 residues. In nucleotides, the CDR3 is TGTGCCAGCAGCCCCGGACTAGCCCGAATTTACGAGCAGTACTTC. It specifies CASSPGLARIYEQYF.

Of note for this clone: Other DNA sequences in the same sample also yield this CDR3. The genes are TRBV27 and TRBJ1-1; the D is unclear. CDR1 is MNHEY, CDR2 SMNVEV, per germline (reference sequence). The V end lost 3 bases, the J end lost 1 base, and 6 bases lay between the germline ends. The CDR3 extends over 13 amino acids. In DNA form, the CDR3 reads TGTGCCAGCAGTTTTTCAGGGAACACTGAAGCTTTCTTT. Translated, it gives CASSFSGNTEAFF.

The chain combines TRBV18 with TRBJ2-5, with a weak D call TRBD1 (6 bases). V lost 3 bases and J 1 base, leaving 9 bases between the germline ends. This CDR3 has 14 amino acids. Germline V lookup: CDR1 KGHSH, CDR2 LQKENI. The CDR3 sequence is CASSPRQVQETQYF. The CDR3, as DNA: TGTGCCAGCTCACCTAGACAGGTCCAAGAGACCCAGTACTTC.

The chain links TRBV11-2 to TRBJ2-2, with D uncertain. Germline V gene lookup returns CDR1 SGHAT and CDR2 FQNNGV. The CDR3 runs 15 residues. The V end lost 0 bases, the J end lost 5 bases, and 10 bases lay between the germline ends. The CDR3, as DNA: TGTGCCAGCAGCTTAGATTCGTTCGGGACCGGGGAGCTGTTTTTT. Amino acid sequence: CASSLDSFGTGELFF. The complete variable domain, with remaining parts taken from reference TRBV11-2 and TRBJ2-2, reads EAGVAQSPRYKIIEKRQSVAFWCNPISGHATLYWYQQILGQGPKLLIQFQNNGVVDDSQLPKDRFSAERLKGVDSTLKIQPAKLEDSAVYLCASSLDSFGTGELFFGEGSRLTVL.

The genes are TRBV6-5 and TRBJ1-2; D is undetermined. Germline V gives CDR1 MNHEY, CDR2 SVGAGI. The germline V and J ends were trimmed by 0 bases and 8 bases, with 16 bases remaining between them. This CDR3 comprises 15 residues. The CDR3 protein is CASSYSKRSGLGYTF. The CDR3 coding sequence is TGTGCCAGCAGTTACTCGAAGAGGTCCGGTCTGGGCTACACCTTC.

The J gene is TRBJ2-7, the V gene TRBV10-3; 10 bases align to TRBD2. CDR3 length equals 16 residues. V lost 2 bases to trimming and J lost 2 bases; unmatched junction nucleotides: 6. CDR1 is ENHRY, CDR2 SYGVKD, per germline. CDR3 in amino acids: CAISEGRAGGPYEQYF. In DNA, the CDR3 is TGTGCCATCAGTGAGGGAAGAGCGGGAGGGCCCTACGAGCAGTACTTC.

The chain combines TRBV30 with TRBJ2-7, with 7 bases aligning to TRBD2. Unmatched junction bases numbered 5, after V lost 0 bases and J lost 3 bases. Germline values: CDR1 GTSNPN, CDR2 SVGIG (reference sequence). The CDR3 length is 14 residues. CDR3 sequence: CAWSVGGNNYEQYF. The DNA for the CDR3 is TGTGCCTGGAGTGTCGGGGGGAATAACTACGAGCAGTACTTC.

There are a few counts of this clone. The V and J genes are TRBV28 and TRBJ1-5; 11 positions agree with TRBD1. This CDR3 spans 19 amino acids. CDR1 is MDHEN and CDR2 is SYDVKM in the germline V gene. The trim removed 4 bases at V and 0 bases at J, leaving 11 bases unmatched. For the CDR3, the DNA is TGTGCCAGCAGTTCCTATGCACGGGACAGGGGGTATAGCAATCAGCCCCAGCATTTT. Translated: CASSSYARDRGYSNQPQHF.

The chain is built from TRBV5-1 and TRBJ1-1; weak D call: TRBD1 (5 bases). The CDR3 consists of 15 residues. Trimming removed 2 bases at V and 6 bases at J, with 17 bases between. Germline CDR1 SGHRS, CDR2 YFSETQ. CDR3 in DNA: TGCGCCAGCAGCTTAGGGGCGGGAATGGACTCTGAAGCTTTCTTT. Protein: CASSLGAGMDSEAFF.

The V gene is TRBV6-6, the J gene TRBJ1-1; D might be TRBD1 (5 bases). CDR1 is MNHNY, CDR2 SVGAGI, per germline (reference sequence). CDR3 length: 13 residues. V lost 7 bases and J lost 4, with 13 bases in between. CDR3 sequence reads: CASTGRGGTEAFF. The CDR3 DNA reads TGTGCCAGCACCGGACGGGGGGGCACTGAAGCTTTCTTT.

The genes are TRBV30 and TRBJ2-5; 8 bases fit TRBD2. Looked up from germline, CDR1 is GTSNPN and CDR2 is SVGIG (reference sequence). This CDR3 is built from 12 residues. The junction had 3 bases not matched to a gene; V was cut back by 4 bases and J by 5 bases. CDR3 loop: CAWKRGSETQYF. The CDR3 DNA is TGTGCCTGGAAGCGGGGGTCGGAGACCCAGTACTTC.

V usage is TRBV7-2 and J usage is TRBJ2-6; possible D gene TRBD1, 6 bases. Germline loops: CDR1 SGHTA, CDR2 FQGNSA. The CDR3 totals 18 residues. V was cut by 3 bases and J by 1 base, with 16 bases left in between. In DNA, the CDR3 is TGTGCCAGCAGCTTCTCACAGGGATCTCTTTCTGGGGCCAACGTCCTGACTTTC. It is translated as CASSFSQGSLSGANVLTF.

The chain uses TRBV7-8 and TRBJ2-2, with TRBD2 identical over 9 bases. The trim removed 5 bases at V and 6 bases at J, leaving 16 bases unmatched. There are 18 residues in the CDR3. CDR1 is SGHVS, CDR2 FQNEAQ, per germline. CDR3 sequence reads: CASSIIVDPGLASGELFF. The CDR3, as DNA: TGTGCCAGCAGCATAATAGTCGATCCGGGACTAGCTTCCGGGGAGCTGTTTTTT.

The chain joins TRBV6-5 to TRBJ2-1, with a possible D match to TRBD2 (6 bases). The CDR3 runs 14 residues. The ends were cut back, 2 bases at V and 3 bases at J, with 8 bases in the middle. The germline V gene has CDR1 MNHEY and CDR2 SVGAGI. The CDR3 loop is CASSYKTSYNEQFF. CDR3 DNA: TGTGCCAGCAGTTACAAGACTAGCTACAATGAGCAGTTCTTC.

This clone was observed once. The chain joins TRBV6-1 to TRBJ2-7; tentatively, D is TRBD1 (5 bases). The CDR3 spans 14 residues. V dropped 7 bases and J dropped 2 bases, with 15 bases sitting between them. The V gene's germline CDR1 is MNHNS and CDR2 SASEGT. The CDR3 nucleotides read TGTGCCAGCAAAAATAGACAGATTCCCTACGAGCAGTACTTC. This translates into CASKNRQIPYEQYF.

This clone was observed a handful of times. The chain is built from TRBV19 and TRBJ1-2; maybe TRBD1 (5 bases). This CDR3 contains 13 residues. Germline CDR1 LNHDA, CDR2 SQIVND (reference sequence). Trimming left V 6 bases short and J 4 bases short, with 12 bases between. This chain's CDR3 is CASSRGGLYGYTF. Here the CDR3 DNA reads TGTGCCAGTAGCCGGGGGGGACTCTATGGCTACACCTTC.

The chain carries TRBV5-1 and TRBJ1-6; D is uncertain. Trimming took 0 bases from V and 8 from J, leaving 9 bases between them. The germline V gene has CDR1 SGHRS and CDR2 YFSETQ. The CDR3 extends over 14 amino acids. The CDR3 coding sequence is TGCGCCAGCAGCTTGGGGTCGGTGGATTCACCCCTCCACTTT. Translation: CASSLGSVDSPLHF.

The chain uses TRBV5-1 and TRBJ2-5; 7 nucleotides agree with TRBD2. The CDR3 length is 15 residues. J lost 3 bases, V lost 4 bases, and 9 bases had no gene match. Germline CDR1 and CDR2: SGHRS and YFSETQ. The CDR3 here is CASSPRSLAEETQYF. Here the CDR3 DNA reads TGCGCCAGCAGCCCGAGGTCGCTAGCGGAAGAGACCCAGTACTTC. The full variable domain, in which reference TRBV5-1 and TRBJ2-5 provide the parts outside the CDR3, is KAGVTQTPRYLIKTRGQQVTLSCSPISGHRSVSWYQQTPGQGLQFLFEYFSETQRNKGNFPGRFSGRQFSNSRSEMNVSTLELGDSALYLCASSPRSLAEETQYFGPGTRLLVL.

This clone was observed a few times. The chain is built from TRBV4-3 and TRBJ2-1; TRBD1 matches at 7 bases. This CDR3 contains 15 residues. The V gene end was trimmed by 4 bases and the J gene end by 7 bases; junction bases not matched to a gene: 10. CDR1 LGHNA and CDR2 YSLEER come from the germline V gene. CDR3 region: CASSPRDSYQNEQFF. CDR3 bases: TGCGCCAGCAGCCCCCGGGACAGCTACCAAAATGAGCAGTTCTTC.